This section outlines one T cell receptor beta chain sequence together with its context. The entry originates in a study of blood T cell repertoires in COVID-19. In the study overall: Donors in the United States, Italy and Spain gave samples during acute or convalescent COVID-19. PBMCs, B-cell-depleted T cells, or T cells were the source of the cDNA or gDNA that made up the material.

The germline V and J ends were trimmed by 6 bases and 3 bases, with 17 bases remaining between them. The length of the CDR3 is 16 residues. CDR1 MDHEN and CDR2 SYDVKM come from the germline V gene. Under the authors' procedure: Reference gene primer amplification yielded estimated nucleated cell counts. Some clones are missing from TCRdb's copy, which holds only in-frame ones; the method was immunoSEQ multiplex PCR. The V and J calls and clone size come from that table; D and trimming were worked out from the DNA. The sample has 60,000 to 75,000 clones, roughly 80% seen once. J is TRBJ1-4 and V is TRBV28; D gene uncertain. The source material was peripheral blood. This clonotype originated in a human donor in a cohort sampled during active COVID-19. CDR3 in DNA: TGTGCCAGCAGCCTTTCGCGGGCGGCGGCTAATGAAAAACTGTTTTTT. Amino acid sequence: CASSLSRAAANEKLFF. Filled out from reference TRBV28 and TRBJ1-4, the complete variable domain reads DVKVTQSSRYLVKRTGEKVFLECVQDMDHENMFWYRQDPGLGLRLIYFSYDVKMKEKGDIPEGYSVSREKKERFSLILESASTNQTSMYLCASSLSRAAANEKLFFGSGTQLSVL.